One and the same sample provided the 31 T cell receptor beta chains below, sequenced in a study of blood T cell repertoires in COVID-19. Here immunoSEQ multiplex PCR was the method, and the copy in TCRdb shows in-frame clones only, minus some. Of about 140,000 clones listed, roughly 84% are singletons. Sequenced input: peripheral blood. The source is a human donor in a cohort sampled during active COVID-19.

CDR3 protein: CASSYRTSGTDTQYF. DNA of the CDR3: TGTGCCAGCAGCTATCGTACTAGCGGGACAGATACGCAGTATTTT. The V call is TRBV5-8, the J call TRBJ2-3; 9 nucleotides align to TRBD2. The CDR3 extends over 15 amino acids. V lost 3 bases and J lost 3; bases outside the gene matches: 5. Germline CDR1 is SGHTS and CDR2 is YDEGEE.

This clone occurred once. An end of the junction differs from the germline gene, which may be a read error. The chain uses TRBV7-7 and TRBJ2-5; 7 bases agree with TRBD2. The CDR3 length is 13 residues. CDR1 is SSHAT, CDR2 FNYEAQ, per germline (reference sequence). The CDR3 loop is CASSPDGRETQYF. The CDR3 DNA follows: TGTGCTAGCAGCCCGGACGGGAGGGAGACCCAGTACTTC.

This clone has only a few counts. The chain is built from TRBV19 and TRBJ1-4, with 8 bases fitting TRBD1. With V trimmed by 5 bases and J by 7 bases, 9 bases remained unmatched. There are 15 residues in the CDR3. Germline assignment: CDR1 LNHDA and CDR2 SQIVND (reference sequence). The CDR3, as DNA: TGTGCCAGTAGTCTCGACAGGGGCTTTAGTGAAAAACTGTTTTTT. This sequence encodes CASSLDRGFSEKLFF.

This clone was picked up one time. The V gene is TRBV5-1, the J gene TRBJ2-3; TRBD1 might be the D (5 bases). The germline CDR1 and CDR2 sequences are SGHRS and YFSETQ. Deletions cut 4 bases from V and 0 bases from J, with 12 bases between. This CDR3 has 15 amino acids. In nucleotides, the CDR3 is TGCGCCAGCAGCCCGGAGACAGCGAGCACAGATACGCAGTATTTT. Encoded protein: CASSPETASTDTQYF.

The rearrangement joins TRBV7-2 to TRBJ1-6, with D unclear. CDR1 is SGHTA, CDR2 FQGNSA, per germline. Trimming left V 5 bases short and J 2 bases short, with 13 bases between. CDR3 length: 16 amino acids. CDR3 coding DNA: TGTGCCAGCAGCAGTCCGCGGGTCACCTATAATTCACCCCTCCACTTT. As protein: CASSSPRVTYNSPLHF.

Here the CDR3 DNA reads TGCGCCAGCAGCCAAGAGATAACGCGGGGGGGCGGGAATGAGCAGTTCTTC. Translation: CASSQEITRGGGNEQFF. The genes are TRBV4-1 and TRBJ2-1; 9 positions agree with TRBD2. The germline gives CDR1 MGHRA, CDR2 YSYEKL. Trimming cost V 0 bases and J 7 bases; bases outside gene matches: 10. The CDR3 loop spans 17 amino acids.

The J gene is TRBJ2-2, the V gene TRBV5-1; no clear D gene. This CDR3 is 15 amino acids long. CDR1 is SGHRS and CDR2 is YFSETQ in the germline V gene. Trimming cost V 0 bases and J 7 bases, with 13 bases left between them. The CDR3 sequence is CASSLDPPPGGELFF. CDR3 in DNA: TGCGCCAGCAGCTTGGACCCCCCTCCGGGCGGGGAGCTGTTTTTT. The full variable domain, in which reference TRBV5-1 and TRBJ2-2 provide the parts outside the CDR3, is KAGVTQTPRYLIKTRGQQVTLSCSPISGHRSVSWYQQTPGQGLQFLFEYFSETQRNKGNFPGRFSGRQFSNSRSEMNVSTLELGDSALYLCASSLDPPPGGELFFGEGSRLTVL.

Notes on this clone: One end of the junction does not line up with germline, which may come from a read error. This chain joins TRBV5-1 and TRBJ2-7; 9 bases align to TRBD2. The CDR3 contains 16 residues. Germline V CDR1 and CDR2: SGHRS, YFSETQ. The CDR3 loop reads CARSLAAGGGSYEQYF. CDR3 coding DNA: TGCGCCCGCAGCTTGGCCGCGGGGGGGGGCTCCTACGAGCAGTACTTC.

The V gene is TRBV3-1 (or the pseudogene TRBV3-2), the J gene TRBJ2-4; D possibly corresponds to TRBD2 (5 bases). The CDR3 spans 13 residues. V lost 0 bases and J 9 bases, leaving 9 bases between the germline ends. Germline CDR1 is LGHDT and CDR2 is YNNKEL (reference sequence). CDR3 region: CASSQEPGGIQYF. CDR3 in DNA: TGTGCCAGCAGCCAAGAGCCCGGAGGCATTCAGTACTTC.

The chain joins TRBV5-1 to TRBJ2-6; D uncertain. Trimming cost V 3 bases and J 0 bases, with 10 bases left between them. Germline lookup yields CDR1 SGHRS and CDR2 YFSETQ. This CDR3 is 16 amino acids long. The DNA for the CDR3 is TGCGCCAGCAGCTCCCGGAGACCCTCTGGGGCCAACGTCCTGACTTTC. Amino acids: CASSSRRPSGANVLTF.

The J gene is TRBJ1-2, the V gene TRBV18, with TRBD1 matching over 7 bases. Looked up from germline, CDR1 is KGHSH and CDR2 is LQKENI. The ends lost 2 bases at V and 4 bases at J; junction bases unmatched: 7. There are 15 residues in the CDR3. The chain's CDR3 is CASSPTGAGAYGYTF. The CDR3 nucleotides read TGTGCCAGCTCACCAACAGGGGCCGGGGCCTATGGCTACACCTTC.

This chain links TRBV19 with TRBJ2-1; 13 positions match TRBD2. The CDR3 runs 19 residues. The trim removed 4 bases at V and 0 bases at J, leaving 9 bases unmatched. CDR1 and CDR2 (germline): LNHDA, SQIVND (reference sequence). The CDR3 loop reads CASSRVGLAGLGSYNEQFF. DNA for the CDR3: TGTGCCAGTAGTAGAGTGGGACTAGCGGGACTTGGCTCCTACAATGAGCAGTTCTTC.

This clone was found a few times. The chain links TRBV27 to TRBJ2-7; TRBD1 aligns across 8 bases. With 6 bases clipped from V and 4 bases from J, the junction kept 5 bases outside the gene matches. The germline CDR1 and CDR2 sequences are MNHEY and SMNVEV (reference sequence). The CDR3 extends over 13 amino acids. In nucleotides, the CDR3 is TGTGCCAGCAGGAATTGGACAGGGTACGAGCAGTACTTC. This encodes CASRNWTGYEQYF.

CDR3: CASSARTANYGYTF. In DNA form, the CDR3 reads TGCGCCAGCAGCGCCAGGACAGCTAACTATGGCTACACCTTC. This rearrangement joins TRBV5-1 to TRBJ1-2; tentative D call: TRBD1 (6 bases). This CDR3 has 14 residues. The V end was cut by 4 bases, the J end by 0 bases, with 10 bases between. The germline V gene has CDR1 SGHRS and CDR2 YFSETQ. Full variable domain (missing parts from reference TRBV5-1 and TRBJ1-2): KAGVTQTPRYLIKTRGQQVTLSCSPISGHRSVSWYQQTPGQGLQFLFEYFSETQRNKGNFPGRFSGRQFSNSRSEMNVSTLELGDSALYLCASSARTANYGYTFGSGTRLTVV.

This clone came up a few times. V and J are TRBV25-1 and TRBJ2-6; no firm D call. Germline V gene data show CDR1 as MGHDK and CDR2 as SYGVNS. V was trimmed by 3 bases and J by 4 bases, leaving 7 bases between them. There are 14 residues in the CDR3. This CDR3 reads CASSDIGGANVLTF. The DNA for the CDR3 is TGTGCCAGCAGTGATATTGGCGGGGCCAACGTCCTGACTTTC.

V is TRBV4-1 and J is TRBJ2-3, with TRBD1 identical over 8 bases. Germline V lookup: CDR1 MGHRA, CDR2 YSYEKL. V was pared by 0 bases and J by 0 bases, with 5 bases of the junction left unmatched. The CDR3 spans 17 residues. CDR3 in amino acids: CASSQEPQGASTDTQYF. CDR3 DNA sequence: TGCGCCAGCAGCCAAGAACCCCAGGGGGCTAGCACAGATACGCAGTATTTT.

The chain employs TRBV11-3 and TRBJ2-7; TRBD1 aligns across 9 bases. The CDR3 has 15 amino acids. CDR1 is SGHNT, CDR2 YENEEA, per germline. V dropped 1 base and J dropped 6; count of bases not matched to a gene: 7. The CDR3 spells CASSLGYRGPFEQYF. DNA for the CDR3: TGTGCCAGCAGCTTAGGGTACAGGGGGCCTTTCGAGCAGTACTTC.

The chain couples TRBV6-6 to TRBJ1-2; D gene unclear. CDR3 length: 13 residues. Germline values: CDR1 MNHNY, CDR2 SVGAGI (reference sequence). V was shortened by 0 bases and J by 5 bases, with 7 bases between the two germline ends. In nucleotides, the CDR3 is TGTGCCAGCAGTTACTCGGAGGTTTATGGCTACACCTTC. Protein sequence: CASSYSEVYGYTF.

The V and J genes are TRBV6-4 and TRBJ2-5; perhaps TRBD1 as D (5 bases). The CDR3 totals 14 residues. In germline, CDR1 is MRHNA, CDR2 SNTAGT. Trimming pared 6 bases from V and 7 bases from J, leaving 18 bases between. The CDR3 coding sequence is TGTGCCAGCAGCCCACGGCAGGGATGGGGGACCCAGTACTTC. Protein product: CASSPRQGWGTQYF.

V and J are TRBV15 and TRBJ2-2; possibly TRBD1 for D (6 bases). The CDR3 consists of 13 residues. The germline V gene has CDR1 LNHNV and CDR2 YYDKDF (reference sequence). Trimming stripped 7 bases from V and 5 bases from J, with 11 bases between. DNA for the CDR3: TGTGCCACCACAGGGGATTCAACCGGGGAGCTGTTTTTT. It specifies CATTGDSTGELFF.

This sequence joins TRBV18 and TRBJ1-4; unclear D gene. From germline, CDR1 is KGHSH and CDR2 LQKENI. Trimming shortened V by 3 bases and J by 16 bases, and 12 bases separated the two germline ends. The CDR3 spans 11 residues. The CDR3 region is CASSPCQFQFF. DNA for the CDR3: TGTGCCAGCTCACCTTGTCAGTTTCAGTTTTTT.

The rearrangement uses TRBV6-6 and TRBJ1-5; no definite D call. This CDR3 region has 13 residues. V lost 2 bases, J lost 1 base, and 3 bases lay in between. Germline CDR1 is MNHNY and CDR2 is SVGAGI (reference sequence). The CDR3 sequence is CASSYQSNQPQHF. In DNA form, the CDR3 reads TGTGCCAGCAGTTACCAGAGCAATCAGCCCCAGCATTTT.

This chain uses TRBV14 with TRBJ2-7; 7 nucleotides align to TRBD2. V was clipped by 4 bases and J by 4 bases; unmatched bases: 10. This CDR3 contains 15 residues. CDR1 is SGHDN, CDR2 FVKESK, per germline. In DNA, the CDR3 is TGTGCCAGCAGCCGGTCCGGGGGGTTGGGATACGAGCAGTACTTC. This sequence encodes CASSRSGGLGYEQYF.

The CDR3 region has the DNA TGTGCCAGCAGCGGCATGTTAGCGGGGGACCTCTCCTACAATGAGCAGTTCTTC. It specifies CASSGMLAGDLSYNEQFF. This rearrangement joins TRBV13 to TRBJ2-1; TRBD2 matches at 9 bases. The CDR3 runs to 18 residues. Germline V gives CDR1 PRHDT, CDR2 FYEKMQ (reference sequence). V dropped 5 bases and J dropped 0; count of bases not matched to a gene: 11.

The gene calls are TRBV5-6 and TRBJ1-4, with D possibly matching TRBD1 (5 bases). This CDR3 has 14 amino acids. V lost 0 bases to trimming and J lost 6 bases, with 9 bases between them. Germline CDR1 is SGHDT and CDR2 is YYEEEE. As DNA, the CDR3 is TGTGCCAGCAGCTTGGTGGCAGGGTATGAAAAACTGTTTTTT. As protein: CASSLVAGYEKLFF.

The chain recombines TRBV11-2 with TRBJ1-4, with 7 positions matching TRBD1. V was pared by 1 base and J by 4 bases, with 3 bases of the junction left unmatched. In germline, CDR1 is SGHAT, CDR2 FQNNGV. The length of the CDR3 is 15 residues. The CDR3 sequence: CASSLGAGGNEKLFF. In DNA form, the CDR3 reads TGTGCCAGCAGCTTAGGTGCAGGGGGTAATGAAAAACTGTTTTTT.

This sequence joins TRBV14 and TRBJ1-2; possible D gene TRBD1, 6 bases. V was trimmed by 1 base and J by 4 bases, leaving 10 bases between them. Germline CDR1 SGHDN, CDR2 FVKESK. The CDR3 covers 14 residues. The CDR3 sequence: CASSQVDSPYGYTF. The DNA of the CDR3 is TGTGCCAGCAGCCAAGTGGACAGCCCCTATGGCTACACCTTC.

V usage is TRBV5-4 and J usage is TRBJ2-1, with 9 bases that match TRBD2. The CDR3 sequence is 15 residues long. Trimming removed 1 base from V and 8 bases from J; junction bases left unmatched: 7. Per germline, CDR1 SGHNT and CDR2 YYREEE (reference sequence). This CDR3 reads CASSLKAGGLYEQFF. CDR3 nucleotide sequence: TGTGCCAGCAGCTTGAAGGCGGGGGGGCTCTATGAGCAGTTCTTC.

As concerns this clone: The same CDR3 is also encoded by other DNA sequences in this sample. CDR3 region: CASSELYEQYF. CDR3 DNA sequence: TGTGCCAGCAGTGAACTCTACGAGCAGTACTTC. The chain is built from TRBV2 and TRBJ2-7, with D uncertain. The germline CDR1 and CDR2 sequences are SNHLY and FYNNEI. The CDR3 spans 11 residues. Trimming cost V 2 bases and J 3 bases, with 2 bases left between them.

The chain employs TRBV24-1 and TRBJ2-1, with D uncertain. This CDR3 is built from 14 residues. V was trimmed by 1 base and J by 6 bases, leaving 9 bases between them. CDR1 is KGHDR, CDR2 SFDVKD, per germline. The CDR3 spells CATSDFQEANEQFF. In nucleotides, the CDR3 is TGTGCCACCAGTGATTTTCAGGAAGCCAATGAGCAGTTCTTC.

This rearrangement joins TRBV21-1 to TRBJ2-2; the table's D call of TRBD1 was not tested on the DNA. TRBV21-1 is classified as a pseudogene. This CDR3 comprises 18 residues. The CDR3 reads CASSKAQGQGTDTGELFF. CDR3 nucleotides: TGTGCCAGCAGCAAAGCCCAGGGACAGGGCACGGACACCGGGGAGCTGTTTTTT.